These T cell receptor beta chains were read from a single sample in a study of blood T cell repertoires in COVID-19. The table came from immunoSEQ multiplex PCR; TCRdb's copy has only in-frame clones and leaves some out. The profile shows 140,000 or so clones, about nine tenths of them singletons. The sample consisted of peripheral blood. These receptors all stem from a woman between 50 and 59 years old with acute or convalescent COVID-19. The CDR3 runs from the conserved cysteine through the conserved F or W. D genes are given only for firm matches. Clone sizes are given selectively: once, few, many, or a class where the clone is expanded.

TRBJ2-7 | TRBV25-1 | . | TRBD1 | CASRTGGGEQYF | TGTGCCAGCAGAACAGGGGGCGGGGAGCAGTACTTC
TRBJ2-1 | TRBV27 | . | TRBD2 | CASDLAGGSPPYNEQFF | TGTGCCAGTGACCTAGCGGGGGGGTCTCCACCCTACAATGAGCAGTTCTTC
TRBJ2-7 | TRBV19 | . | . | CASSIEGGFSYEQYF | TGTGCCAGTAGTATAGAAGGCGGGTTCTCCTACGAGCAGTACTTC
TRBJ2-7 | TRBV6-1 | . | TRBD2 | CASSEWTGGYSYEQYF | TGTGCCAGCAGTGAATGGACGGGAGGTTATTCCTACGAGCAGTACTTC
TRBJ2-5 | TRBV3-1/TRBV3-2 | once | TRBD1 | CASAYRGQETQYF | TGTGCCAGCGCATACAGGGGGCAGGAGACCCAGTACTTC
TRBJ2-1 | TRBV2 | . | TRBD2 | CASSPGTSGTYNEQFF | TGTGCCAGCAGTCCCGGGACTAGCGGGACCTACAATGAGCAGTTCTTC
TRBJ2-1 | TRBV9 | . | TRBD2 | CASSVRSPSALRALAGGDNEQFF | TGTGCCAGCAGCGTAAGGTCTCCCTCCGCCCTGAGGGCCCTAGCGGGGGGGGACAATGAGCAGTTCTTC
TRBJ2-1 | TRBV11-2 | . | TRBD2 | CASSLFTSATYNEQFF | TGTGCCAGCAGCTTATTTACTAGCGCAACCTACAATGAGCAGTTCTTC
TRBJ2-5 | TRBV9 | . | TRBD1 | CASSVGNKGAETQYF | TGTGCCAGCAGCGTAGGGAACAAGGGGGCTGAGACCCAGTACTTC
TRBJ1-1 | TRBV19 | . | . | CASSIGQPNTEAFF | TGTGCCAGTAGTATTGGACAGCCGAACACTGAAGCTTTCTTT
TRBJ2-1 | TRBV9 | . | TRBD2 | CASSVFLAGYNEQFF | TGTGCCAGCAGCGTATTTCTAGCGGGCTACAATGAGCAGTTCTTC
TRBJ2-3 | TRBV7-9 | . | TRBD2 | CASSLAGLAGAGTDTQYF | TGTGCCAGCAGCTTAGCGGGACTAGCGGGAGCCGGCACAGATACGCAGTATTTT
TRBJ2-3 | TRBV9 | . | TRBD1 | CASSERTGSTDTQYF | TGTGCCAGCAGCGAGAGGACAGGGAGCACAGATACGCAGTATTTT
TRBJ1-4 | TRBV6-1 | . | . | CASSERGEKLFF | TGTGCCAGCAGTGAACGGGGTGAAAAACTGTTTTTT
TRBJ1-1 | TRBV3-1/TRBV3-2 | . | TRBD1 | CASSPVTGGYTEAFF | TGTGCCAGCAGCCCTGTGACAGGGGGTTACACTGAAGCTTTCTTT
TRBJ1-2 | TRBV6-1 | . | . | CASSEDLGREGGYTF | TGTGCCAGCAGTGAAGATCTTGGCAGGGAAGGTGGCTACACCTTC
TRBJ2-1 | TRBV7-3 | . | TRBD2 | CASTSSGGYNEQFF | TGTGCCAGCACCTCTAGCGGAGGGTACAATGAGCAGTTCTTC
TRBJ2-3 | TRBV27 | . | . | CASSFGDAGDTQYF | TGTGCCAGCAGTTTTGGTGACGCAGGAGATACGCAGTATTTT
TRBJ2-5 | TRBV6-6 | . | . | CASSPTTYQETQYF | TGTGCCAGCAGTCCAACTACGTACCAAGAGACCCAGTACTTC
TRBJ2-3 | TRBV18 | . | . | CASSPRVGGTDTQYF | TGTGCCAGCTCACCACGGGTAGGGGGCACAGATACGCAGTATTTT
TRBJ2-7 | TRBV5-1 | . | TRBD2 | CASKLPSGSNEQYF | TGCGCCAGCAAACTCCCCAGCGGGAGTAACGAGCAGTACTTC
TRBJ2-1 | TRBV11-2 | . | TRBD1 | CASSYRDRGARPQFF | TGTGCCAGCAGCTATAGGGACAGGGGGGCTAGACCCCAGTTCTTC
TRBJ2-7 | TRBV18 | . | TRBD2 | CASSPSSGRAKNYYEQYF | TGTGCCAGCTCACCATCGAGCGGGAGGGCCAAAAATTACTACGAGCAGTACTTC
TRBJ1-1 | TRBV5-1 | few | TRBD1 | CASSLGTGVSAAFF | TGCGCCAGCAGCTTGGGGACAGGGGTCTCAGCGGCTTTCTTT
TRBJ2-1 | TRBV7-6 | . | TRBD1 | CASSLAPGQGGNEQFF | TGTGCCAGCAGCTTAGCGCCCGGACAGGGTGGCAATGAGCAGTTCTTC
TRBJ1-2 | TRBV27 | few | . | CASSPQTDFYGYTF | TGTGCCAGCAGTCCACAGACAGACTTCTATGGCTACACCTTC
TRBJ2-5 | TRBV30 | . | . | CAWSVRRAETQYF | TGTGCCTGGAGTGTACGGAGGGCCGAGACCCAGTACTTC
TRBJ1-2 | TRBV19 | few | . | CASSPQGHGYTF | TGTGCCAGTAGTCCCCAGGGTCATGGCTACACCTTC
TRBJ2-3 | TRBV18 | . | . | CASSSEGDTQYF | TGTGCCAGCTCGTCGGAGGGAGATACGCAGTATTTT
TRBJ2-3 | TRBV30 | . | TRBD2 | CAWSVPRTRSTDTQYF | TGTGCCTGGAGTGTACCTAGGACTAGAAGCACAGATACGCAGTATTTT